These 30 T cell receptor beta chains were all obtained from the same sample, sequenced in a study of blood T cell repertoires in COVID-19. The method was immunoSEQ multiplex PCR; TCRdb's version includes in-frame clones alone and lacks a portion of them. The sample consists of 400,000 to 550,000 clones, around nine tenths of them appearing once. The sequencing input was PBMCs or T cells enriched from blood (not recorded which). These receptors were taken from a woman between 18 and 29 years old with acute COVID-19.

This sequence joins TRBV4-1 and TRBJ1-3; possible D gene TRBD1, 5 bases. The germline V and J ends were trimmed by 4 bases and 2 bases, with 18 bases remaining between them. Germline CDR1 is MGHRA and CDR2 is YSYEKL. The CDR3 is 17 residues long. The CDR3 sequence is CASSPTITGPPGNTIYF. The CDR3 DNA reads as TGCGCCAGCAGCCCAACCATCACAGGCCCCCCTGGAAACACCATATATTTT.

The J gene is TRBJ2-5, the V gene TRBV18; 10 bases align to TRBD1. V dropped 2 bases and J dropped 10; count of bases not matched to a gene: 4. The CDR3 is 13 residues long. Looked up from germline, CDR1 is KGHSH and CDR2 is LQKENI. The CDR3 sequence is CASSPAGQGDQYF. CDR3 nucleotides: TGTGCCAGCTCACCAGCCGGACAGGGGGACCAGTACTTC.

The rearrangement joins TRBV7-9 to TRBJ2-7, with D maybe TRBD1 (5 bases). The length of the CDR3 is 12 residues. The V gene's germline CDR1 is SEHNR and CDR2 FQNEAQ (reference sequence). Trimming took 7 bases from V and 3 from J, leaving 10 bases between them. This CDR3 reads CASTDRIYEQYF. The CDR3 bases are TGTGCCAGCACCGACAGAATCTACGAGCAGTACTTC.

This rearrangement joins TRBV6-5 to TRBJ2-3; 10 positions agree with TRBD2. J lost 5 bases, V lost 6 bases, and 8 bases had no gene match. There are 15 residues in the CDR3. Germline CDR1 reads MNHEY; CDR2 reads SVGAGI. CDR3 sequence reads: CASSSSGSKIDTQYF. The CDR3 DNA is TGTGCCAGCAGCTCTAGCGGGAGCAAGATAGATACGCAGTATTTT.

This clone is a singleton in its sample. The CDR3 nucleotides read TGCGCCAGCAGCTCCGGGACACTGAACACTGAAGCTTTCTTT. Translating gives CASSSGTLNTEAFF. The V gene is TRBV5-1, the J gene TRBJ1-1; D perhaps matches TRBD1 (6 bases). This CDR3 region has 14 residues. V gave up 3 bases and J gave up 0 bases, with 9 bases separating them. Germline assignment: CDR1 SGHRS and CDR2 YFSETQ. Looking up the rest from reference TRBV5-1 and TRBJ1-1 gives the full variable domain: KAGVTQTPRYLIKTRGQQVTLSCSPISGHRSVSWYQQTPGQGLQFLFEYFSETQRNKGNFPGRFSGRQFSNSRSEMNVSTLELGDSALYLCASSSGTLNTEAFFGQGTRLTVV.

The CDR3 is CASSFGQEISPLHF. The CDR3 bases are TGCGCCAGCAGCTTCGGACAGGAAATTTCACCCCTCCACTTT. This rearrangement joins TRBV5-1 to TRBJ1-6; TRBD1 matches at 7 bases. The V gene end was trimmed by 2 bases and the J gene end by 9 bases; junction bases not matched to a gene: 5. Germline V gene sequence: CDR1 SGHRS, CDR2 YFSETQ. This CDR3 is 14 amino acids long.

The CDR3: CSVGTPNSGANVLTF. The CDR3 nucleotides read TGCAGCGTCGGGACACCCAACTCTGGGGCCAACGTCCTGACTTTC. The chain uses TRBV29-1 and TRBJ2-6, with D tentatively TRBD1 (6 bases). The germline gives CDR1 SQVTM, CDR2 ANQGSEA. V dropped 6 bases and J dropped 0 bases, with 12 bases sitting between them. This CDR3 has 15 amino acids. The full variable domain, completed using reference TRBV29-1 and TRBJ2-6, is SAVISQKPSRDICQRGTSLTIQCQVDSQVTMMFWYRQQPGQSLTLIATANQGSEATYESGFVIDKFPISRPNLTFSTLTVSNMSPEDSSIYLCSVGTPNSGANVLTFGAGSRLTVL.

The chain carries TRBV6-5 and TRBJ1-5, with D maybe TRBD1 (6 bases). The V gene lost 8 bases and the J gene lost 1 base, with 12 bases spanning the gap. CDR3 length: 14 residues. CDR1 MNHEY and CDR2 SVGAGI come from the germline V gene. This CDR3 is CASRSRGSNQPQHF. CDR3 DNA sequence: TGTGCCAGCCGCAGCAGGGGAAGCAATCAGCCCCAGCATTTT.

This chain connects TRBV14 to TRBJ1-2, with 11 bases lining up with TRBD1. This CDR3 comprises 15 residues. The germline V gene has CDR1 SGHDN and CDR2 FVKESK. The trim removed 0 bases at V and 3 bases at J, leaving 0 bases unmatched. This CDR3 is CASSQEGQGDYGYTF. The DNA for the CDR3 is TGTGCCAGCAGCCAAGAGGGACAGGGGGACTATGGCTACACCTTC. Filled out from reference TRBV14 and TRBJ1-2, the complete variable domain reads EAGVTQFPSHSVIEKGQTVTLRCDPISGHDNLYWYRRVMGKEIKFLLHFVKESKQDESGMPNNRFLAERTGGTYSTLKVQPAELEDSGVYFCASSQEGQGDYGYTFGSGTRLTVV.

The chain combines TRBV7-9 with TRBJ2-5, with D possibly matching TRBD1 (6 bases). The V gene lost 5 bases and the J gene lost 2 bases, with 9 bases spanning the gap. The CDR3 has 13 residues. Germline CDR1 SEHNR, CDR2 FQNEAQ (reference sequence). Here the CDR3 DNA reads TGTGCCAGCAGCCCGGGACAACAAGAGACCCAGTACTTC. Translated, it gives CASSPGQQETQYF.

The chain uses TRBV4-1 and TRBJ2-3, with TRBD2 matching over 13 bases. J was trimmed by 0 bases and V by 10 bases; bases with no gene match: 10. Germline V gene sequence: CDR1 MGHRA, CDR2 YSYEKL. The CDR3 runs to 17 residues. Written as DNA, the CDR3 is TGCGCCACAAAACTAGCGGGGGGGCCTTCAAGCACAGATACGCAGTATTTT. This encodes CATKLAGGPSSTDTQYF.

Here the CDR3 reads CASSSRVLDTEAFF. Written as DNA, the CDR3 is TGTGCCAGCAGTAGCAGGGTATTGGACACTGAAGCTTTCTTT. The V and J genes are TRBV28 and TRBJ1-1; D is perhaps TRBD1 (5 bases). The CDR3 is 14 residues long. From germline, CDR1 is MDHEN and CDR2 SYDVKM. The germline V and J ends were trimmed by 5 bases and 3 bases, with 13 bases remaining between them.

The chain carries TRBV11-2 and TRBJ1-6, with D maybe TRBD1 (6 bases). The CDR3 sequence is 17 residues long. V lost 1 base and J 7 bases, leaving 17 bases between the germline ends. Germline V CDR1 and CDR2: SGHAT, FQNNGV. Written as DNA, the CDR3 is TGTGCCAGCAGCTTAGTGTACCAAGTCAGGGGAAATTCACCCCTCCACTTT. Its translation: CASSLVYQVRGNSPLHF. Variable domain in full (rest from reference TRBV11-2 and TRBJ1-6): EAGVAQSPRYKIIEKRQSVAFWCNPISGHATLYWYQQILGQGPKLLIQFQNNGVVDDSQLPKDRFSAERLKGVDSTLKIQPAKLEDSAVYLCASSLVYQVRGNSPLHFGNGTRLTVT.

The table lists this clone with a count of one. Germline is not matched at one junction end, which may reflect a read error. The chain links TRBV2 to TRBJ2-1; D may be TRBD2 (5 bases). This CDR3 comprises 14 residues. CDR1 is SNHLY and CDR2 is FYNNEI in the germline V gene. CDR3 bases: TGTGCCAGCCGGGATCGTAGCTCCTTCAATGAGCAGTTCTTC. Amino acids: CASRDRSSFNEQFF.

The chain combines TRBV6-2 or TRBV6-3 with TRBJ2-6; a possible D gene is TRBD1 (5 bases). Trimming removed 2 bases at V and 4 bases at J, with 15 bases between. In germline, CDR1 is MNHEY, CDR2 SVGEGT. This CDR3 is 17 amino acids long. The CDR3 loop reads CASSYQGSLWGANVLTF. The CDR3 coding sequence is TGTGCCAGCAGTTACCAGGGATCCCTATGGGGGGCCAACGTCCTGACTTTC.

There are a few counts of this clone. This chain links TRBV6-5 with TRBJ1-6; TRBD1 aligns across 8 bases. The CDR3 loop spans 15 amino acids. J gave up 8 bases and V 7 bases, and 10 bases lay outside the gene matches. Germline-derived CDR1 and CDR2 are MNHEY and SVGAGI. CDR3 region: CASTLAGGSDSPLHF. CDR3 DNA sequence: TGTGCCAGCACCCTGGCAGGGGGCAGTGATTCACCCCTCCACTTT.

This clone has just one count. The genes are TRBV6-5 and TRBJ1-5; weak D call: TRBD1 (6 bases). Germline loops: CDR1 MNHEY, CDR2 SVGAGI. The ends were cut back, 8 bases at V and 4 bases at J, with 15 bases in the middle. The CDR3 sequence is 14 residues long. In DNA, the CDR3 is TGTGCCAGCGGCAACCGGGACAATAATCAGCCCCAGCATTTT. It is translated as CASGNRDNNQPQHF.

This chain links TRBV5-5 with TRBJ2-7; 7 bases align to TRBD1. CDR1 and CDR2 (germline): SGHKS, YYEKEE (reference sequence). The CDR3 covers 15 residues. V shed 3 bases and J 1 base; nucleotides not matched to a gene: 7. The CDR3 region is CASSYLGTASYEQYF. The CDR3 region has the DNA TGTGCCAGCAGCTACCTCGGGACAGCTTCCTACGAGCAGTACTTC.

CDR3 coding DNA: TGTGCCAGCAGTGGGGGAGGGAGCAATCAGCCCCAGCATTTT. It is translated as CASSGGGSNQPQHF. The chain is built from TRBV2 and TRBJ1-5; the D is unclear. The CDR3 is 14 amino acids. From germline, CDR1 is SNHLY and CDR2 FYNNEI. V gave up 4 bases and J gave up 1 base, with 8 bases separating them.

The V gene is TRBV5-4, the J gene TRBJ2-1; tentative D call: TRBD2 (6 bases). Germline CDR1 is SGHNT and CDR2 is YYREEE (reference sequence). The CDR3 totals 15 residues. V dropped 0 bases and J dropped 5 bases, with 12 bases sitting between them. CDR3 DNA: TGTGCCAGCAGCTTGGATGCGACTAGAAACAATGAGCAGTTCTTC. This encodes CASSLDATRNNEQFF.

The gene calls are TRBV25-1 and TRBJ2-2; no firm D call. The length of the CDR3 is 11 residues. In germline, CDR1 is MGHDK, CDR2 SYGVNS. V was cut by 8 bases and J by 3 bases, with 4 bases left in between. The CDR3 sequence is CASSYTGELFF. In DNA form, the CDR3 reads TGTGCCAGCTCCTACACCGGGGAGCTGTTTTTT.

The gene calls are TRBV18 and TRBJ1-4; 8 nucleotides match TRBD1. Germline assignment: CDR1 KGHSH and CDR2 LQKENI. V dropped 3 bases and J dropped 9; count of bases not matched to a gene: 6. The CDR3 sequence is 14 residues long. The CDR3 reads CASSPDRVVQKLFF. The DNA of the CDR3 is TGTGCCAGCTCACCGGACAGGGTGGTACAAAAACTGTTTTTT.

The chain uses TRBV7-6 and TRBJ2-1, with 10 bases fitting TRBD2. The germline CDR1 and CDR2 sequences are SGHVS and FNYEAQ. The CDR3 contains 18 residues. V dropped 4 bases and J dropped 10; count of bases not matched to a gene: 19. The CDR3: CASSSIKGGTSVGEEQFF. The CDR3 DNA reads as TGTGCCAGCAGCTCGATCAAAGGGGGGACTAGCGTCGGTGAAGAGCAGTTCTTC.

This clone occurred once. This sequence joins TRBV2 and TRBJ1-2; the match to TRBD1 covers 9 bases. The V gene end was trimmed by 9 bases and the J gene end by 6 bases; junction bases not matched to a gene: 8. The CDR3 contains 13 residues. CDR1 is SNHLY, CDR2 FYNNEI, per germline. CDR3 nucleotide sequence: TGTGCCAGGGGGCAGGACAGGGGTAATGGCTACACCTTC. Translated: CARGQDRGNGYTF.

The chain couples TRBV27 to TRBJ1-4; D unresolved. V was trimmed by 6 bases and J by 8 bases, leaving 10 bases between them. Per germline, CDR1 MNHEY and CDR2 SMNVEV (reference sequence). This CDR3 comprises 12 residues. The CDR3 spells CASRSYSEKLFF. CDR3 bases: TGTGCCAGCAGGTCGTATAGCGAAAAACTGTTTTTT.

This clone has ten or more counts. CDR3 in DNA: TGTGCCAGCAGCTTGGCTCAGGGCTCCTACAATGAGCAGTTCTTC. This translates into CASSLAQGSYNEQFF. The genes are TRBV5-6 and TRBJ2-1; weak D call: TRBD1 (5 bases). The germline CDR1 and CDR2 sequences are SGHDT and YYEEEE. This CDR3 has 15 amino acids. V was shortened by 0 bases and J by 0 bases, with 7 bases between the two germline ends.

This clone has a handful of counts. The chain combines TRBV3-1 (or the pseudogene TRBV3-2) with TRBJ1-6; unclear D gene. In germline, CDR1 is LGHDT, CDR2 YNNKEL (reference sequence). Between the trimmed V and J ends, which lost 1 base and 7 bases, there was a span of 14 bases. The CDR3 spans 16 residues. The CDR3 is CASSQGTLRFNSPLHF. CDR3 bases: TGTGCCAGCAGCCAAGGAACGCTCAGGTTCAATTCACCCCTCCACTTT.

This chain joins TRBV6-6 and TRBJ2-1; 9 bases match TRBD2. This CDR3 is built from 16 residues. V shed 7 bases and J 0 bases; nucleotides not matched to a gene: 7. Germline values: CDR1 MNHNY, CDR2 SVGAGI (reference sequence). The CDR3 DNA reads TGTGCCAGCACAGGACTAGCGCGTAGCTCCTACAATGAGCAGTTCTTC. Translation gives CASTGLARSSYNEQFF.

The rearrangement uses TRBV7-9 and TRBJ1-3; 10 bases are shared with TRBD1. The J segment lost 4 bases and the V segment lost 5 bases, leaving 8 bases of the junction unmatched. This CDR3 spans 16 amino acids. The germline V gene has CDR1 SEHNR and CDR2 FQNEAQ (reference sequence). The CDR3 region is CASSPGQGDRGNTIYF. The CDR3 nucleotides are TGTGCCAGCAGCCCCGGACAGGGGGATAGGGGAAACACCATATATTTT.

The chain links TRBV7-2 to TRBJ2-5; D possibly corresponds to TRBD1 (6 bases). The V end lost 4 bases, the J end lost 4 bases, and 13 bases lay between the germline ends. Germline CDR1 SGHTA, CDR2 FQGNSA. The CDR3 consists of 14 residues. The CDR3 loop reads CASSWSGQLETQYF. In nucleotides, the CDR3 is TGTGCCAGCAGCTGGAGCGGACAGTTAGAGACCCAGTACTTC.